Here is one T cell receptor (beta chain) with its context. The target of this receptor is not known. The input lacks base qualities; no much larger clone sits a single base away. The data were obtained in a study of blood T cell repertoires in COVID-19 (TCRdb year 2020). A note on the overall study: Collaborator samples came from the United States, Italy and Spain and covered acute and convalescent phases of COVID-19. The material from the prospective study consisted of cDNA or gDNA derived from T cells, B-cell-depleted T cells, or PBMCs. Subjects who had been exposed to COVID-19, were actively infected with it, or had recovered from it provided the deeply sampled blood TCRbeta repertoires that made up the dataset. The repertoires were released in a freely available public database meant as a resource for research on the immune response to SARS-CoV-2. Samples were obtained from the ongoing ImmuneRACE study (first 160 participants) and from 1,254 subjects provided by 6 global collaborators. Nearly every sample came with metadata listing a de-identified subject ID, COVID-19 status, age in years and sex. Where available, HLA class I and class II types were taken from metadata supplied by the sample provider and were not determined by assay-based typing. General study outcomes and caveats: The amount of clinical and demographic metadata varied by source and participant and was provided uncurated.

Participants in the prospective study were aged roughly 18 to 90 years, lived in about two dozen United States geographic areas, and enrolled through a virtual design. In the prospective study, cohorts were assigned on the basis of participant-reported clinical history obtained from a screening survey and a study questionnaire. In the prospective study, whole blood, serum and a nasopharyngeal or oropharyngeal swab were collected from each participant by mobile phlebotomists. Prospective study participants could optionally give additional blood draws and questionnaires over a roughly 2-month period. Prospective study blood samples were shipped either frozen or at room temperature before DNA extraction. V is cut back by 5 bases and J by 7 bases, with 4 bases in the junction unmatched. Per the germline V gene, MDHEN is the CDR1 and SYDVKM is the CDR2. The CDR3, from cysteine to phenylalanine, totals 12 residues. Here the CDR3 DNA is all that survives: 36 bases in frame from base 1.

TCRbeta CDR3 regions were amplified from genomic DNA using the immunoSEQ Assay, a bias-controlled multiplex PCR. In the paper's pipeline: The number of nucleated cells in each sample was estimated from the amplification of reference gene primers within the assay. To quantify the absolute abundance of each unique TCRbeta CDR3 rearrangement, sequence reads were collapsed and filtered. For each sample, productive Simpson clonality was calculated as the square root of Simpson's diversity index over productive rearrangements. The clones in this table, taken by TCRdb from immuneACCESS, are in-frame only. Not every clone is retained; where verified, under half of the shortfall comes from an unresolved V gene, and the cause of the rest is unknown. Clone size and the V and J calls come from that table; the DNA yielded D and trimming. The sample table contains 300,000 to 400,000 clones; only one count was recorded for around 85% of them. Clones ranked in the top ten supply around 4.2% of the sample.

Sequencing input: PBMCs or T cells enriched from blood (not recorded which). This TCR derives from a woman aged 40-49 years with acute COVID-19. The chain was built from TRBV28 and TRBJ1-2, with 7 middle bases fitting TRBD1. The DNA reads TGTGCCAGCAGTCATAACAGGGGTGGCTACACCTTC. Its protein is CASSHNRGGYTF.